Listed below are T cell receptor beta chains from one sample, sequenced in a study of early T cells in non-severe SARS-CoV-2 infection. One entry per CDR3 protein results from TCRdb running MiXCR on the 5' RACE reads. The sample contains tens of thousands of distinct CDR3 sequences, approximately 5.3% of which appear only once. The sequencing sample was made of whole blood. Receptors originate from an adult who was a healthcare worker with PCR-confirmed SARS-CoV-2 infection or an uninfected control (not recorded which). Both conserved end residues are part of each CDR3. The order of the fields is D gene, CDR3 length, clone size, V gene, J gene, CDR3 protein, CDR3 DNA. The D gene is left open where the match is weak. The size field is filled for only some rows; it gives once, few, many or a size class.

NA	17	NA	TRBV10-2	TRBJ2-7	CASRTAGTWSSSYEQYF	TGCGCCAGCCGGACGGCAGGAACGTGGAGTAGTTCGTACGAGCAGTACTTC
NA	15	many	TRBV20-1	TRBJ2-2	CSARVMGADTGELFF	TGCAGTGCTAGAGTGATGGGGGCGGACACCGGGGAGCTGTTTTTT
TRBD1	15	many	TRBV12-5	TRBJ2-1	CASGTGQGHPNEQFF	TGTGCTAGTGGGACGGGACAGGGTCATCCCAATGAGCAGTTCTTC
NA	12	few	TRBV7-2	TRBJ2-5	CASSPSPQTQYF	TGTGCCAGCAGCCCCTCCCCCCAGACCCAGTACTTC
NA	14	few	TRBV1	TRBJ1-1	CTSSSYQGGTEAFF	TGCACCAGCAGCTCATATCAGGGAGGTACTGAAGCTTTCTTT
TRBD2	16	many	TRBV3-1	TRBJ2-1	CASSRGTSGSFYEQFF	TGTGCCAGCAGCCGGGGGACTAGCGGGAGTTTTTATGAGCAGTTCTTC
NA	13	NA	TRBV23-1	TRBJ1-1	CASSLATCTEAFF	TGCGCCAGCAGCCTCGCCACTTGCACTGAAGCTTTCTTT
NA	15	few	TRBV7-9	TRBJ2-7	CASSLSDRRAYEQYF	TGTGCCAGCAGCCTCTCTGACAGGCGGGCCTACGAGCAGTACTTC
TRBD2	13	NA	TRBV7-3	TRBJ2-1	CASSAMTSDEQFF	TGTGCCAGCAGCGCTATGACTAGCGATGAGCAGTTCTTC
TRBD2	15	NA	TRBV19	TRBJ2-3	CASSISGAGADTQYF	TGTGCCAGTAGTATAAGCGGGGCGGGAGCAGATACGCAGTATTTT
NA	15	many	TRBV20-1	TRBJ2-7	CSARGMLGAQVEQYF	TGCAGTGCTAGAGGAATGCTAGGGGCCCAGGTAGAGCAGTACTTC
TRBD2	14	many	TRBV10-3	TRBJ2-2	CAISGLADTGELFF	TGTGCCATCAGTGGTCTAGCGGACACCGGGGAGCTGTTTTTT
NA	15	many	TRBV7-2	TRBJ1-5	CASSPSSFRNQPQHF	TGTGCCAGCAGCCCCTCATCCTTTCGCAATCAGCCCCAGCATTTT
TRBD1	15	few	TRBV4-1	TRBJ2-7	CASSQSGTGVLEQYF	TGCGCCAGCAGCCAAAGTGGGACAGGGGTTCTCGAGCAGTACTTC
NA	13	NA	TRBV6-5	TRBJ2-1	CASTPDRRVEQFF	TGTGCCAGCACCCCCGACCGTCGGGTTGAGCAGTTCTTC
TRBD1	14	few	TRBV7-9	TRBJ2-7	CASSPRDRAYEQYF	TGTGCCAGCAGCCCTCGGGACAGGGCCTACGAGCAGTACTTC
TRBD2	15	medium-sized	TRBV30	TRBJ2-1	CAWSALGLAGGEQFF	TGTGCCTGGAGTGCCCTGGGACTAGCGGGAGGTGAGCAGTTCTTC
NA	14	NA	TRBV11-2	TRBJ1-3	CASSFGGSGNTIYF	TGTGCCAGCAGCTTCGGGGGCTCTGGAAACACCATATATTTT
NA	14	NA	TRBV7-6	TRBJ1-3	CASSLVSRGNTIYF	TGTGCCAGCAGCTTAGTCAGTCGCGGAAACACCATATATTTT
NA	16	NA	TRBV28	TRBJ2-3	CASSALMGREWNTQYF	TGTGCCAGCAGCGCCCTTATGGGCAGGGAATGGAATACGCAGTATTTT
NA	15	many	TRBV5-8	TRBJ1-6	CASRPSGRANSPLHF	TGTGCCAGCAGACCTTCGGGACGAGCCAATTCACCCCTCCACTTT
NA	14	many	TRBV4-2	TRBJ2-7	CASSRGLGPYEQYF	TGTGCCAGCAGCCGGGGACTGGGCCCCTACGAGCAGTACTTC
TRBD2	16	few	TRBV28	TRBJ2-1	CASSSPLAGGTNEQFF	TGTGCCAGCAGTTCTCCCTTAGCGGGAGGGACCAATGAGCAGTTCTTC
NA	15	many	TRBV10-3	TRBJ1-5	CAISEDGRSNQPQHF	TGTGCCATCAGTGAGGACGGACGTAGCAATCAGCCCCAGCATTTT
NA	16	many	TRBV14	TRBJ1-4	CASSQGNRRFMEKLFF	TGTGCCAGCAGCCAGGGAAACAGACGGTTTATGGAAAAACTGTTTTTT
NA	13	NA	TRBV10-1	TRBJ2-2	CASSEEVTGELFF	TGCGCCAGCAGTGAGGAGGTCACCGGGGAGCTGTTTTTT
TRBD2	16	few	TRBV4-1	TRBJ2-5	CASSQDRREGLETQYF	TGCGCCAGCAGCCAAGATCGACGGGAGGGCCTTGAGACCCAGTACTTC
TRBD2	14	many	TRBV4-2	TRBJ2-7	CASSQVGEGHEQYF	TGTGCCAGCAGCCAAGTGGGGGAGGGACACGAGCAGTACTTC
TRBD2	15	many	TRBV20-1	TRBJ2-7	CSATPTSGSPYEQYF	TGCAGTGCGACCCCCACTAGCGGGAGCCCCTACGAGCAGTACTTC
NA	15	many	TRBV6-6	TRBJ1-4	CASRQLDATNEKLFF	TGTGCCAGCCGACAGCTAGATGCAACTAATGAAAAACTGTTTTTT
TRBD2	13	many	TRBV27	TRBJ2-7	CASSRVSTSGLNF	TGTGCCAGCAGCAGGGTCTCTACTAGCGGGCTGAATTTC
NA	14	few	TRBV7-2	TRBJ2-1	CASSLTGRDNEQFF	TGTGCCAGCAGCTTAACCGGACGGGACAATGAGCAGTTCTTC
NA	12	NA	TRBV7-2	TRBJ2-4	CASSLYGNIQYF	TGTGCCAGCAGCTTATACGGGAACATTCAGTACTTC
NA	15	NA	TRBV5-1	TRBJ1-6	CASSLDGSSNSPLHF	TGCGCCAGCAGCTTGGATGGCAGCTCCAATTCACCCCTCCACTTT
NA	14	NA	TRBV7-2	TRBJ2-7	CASSLGAGPYEQYF	TGTGCCAGCAGCTTGGGGGCCGGCCCGTACGAGCAGTACTTC
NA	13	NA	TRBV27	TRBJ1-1	CASSLFPNTEAFF	TGTGCCAGCAGTTTATTTCCGAACACTGAAGCTTTCTTT
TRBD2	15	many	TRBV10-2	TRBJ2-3	CASSPRSGGGDTQYF	TGCGCCAGCAGCCCTAGAAGCGGGGGGGGAGATACGCAGTATTTT
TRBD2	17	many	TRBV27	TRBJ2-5	CASSLRLAGTSGQTQYF	TGTGCCAGCAGCCTACGTCTTGCGGGGACTAGCGGGCAGACCCAGTACTTC
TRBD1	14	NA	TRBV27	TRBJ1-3	CASSQTGAGNTIYF	TGTGCCAGCAGCCAGACAGGGGCTGGAAACACCATATATTTT
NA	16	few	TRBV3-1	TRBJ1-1	CASSHLRAGLGTEAFF	TGTGCCAGCAGTCACCTAAGGGCCGGTTTAGGTACTGAAGCTTTCTTT
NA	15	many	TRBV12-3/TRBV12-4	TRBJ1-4	CASSLDGRGNEKLFF	TGTGCCAGCAGTTTAGATGGACGCGGTAATGAAAAACTGTTTTTT
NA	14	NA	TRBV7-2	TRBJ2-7	CASSFYQYSYEQYF	TGTGCCAGCAGCTTCTATCAGTACTCCTACGAGCAGTACTTC
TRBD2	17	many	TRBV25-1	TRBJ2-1	CASSESSGRPSYNEQFF	TGTGCCAGCAGTGAATCTAGCGGCCGCCCCTCCTACAATGAGCAGTTCTTC
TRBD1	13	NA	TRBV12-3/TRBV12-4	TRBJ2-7	CASSYRGYHEQYF	TGTGCCAGCAGTTACAGGGGATACCACGAGCAGTACTTC
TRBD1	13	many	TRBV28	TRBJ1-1	CAGNRGMNTEAFF	TGTGCCGGCAACAGGGGGATGAACACTGAAGCTTTTTTT
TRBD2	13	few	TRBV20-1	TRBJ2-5	CSANRATSATQYF	TGCAGTGCTAATCGAGCGACTAGCGCGACCCAGTACTTC
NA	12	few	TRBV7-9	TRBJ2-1	CARAVAGNEQFF	TGTGCCAGAGCCGTGGCGGGGAATGAGCAGTTCTTC
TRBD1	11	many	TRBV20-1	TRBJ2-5	CSPGGRETQYF	TGCAGTCCAGGGGGTCGAGAGACCCAGTACTTC
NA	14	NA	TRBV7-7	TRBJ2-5	CASSPMSIKETQYF	TGTGCCAGCAGTCCCATGTCAATTAAAGAGACCCAGTACTTC
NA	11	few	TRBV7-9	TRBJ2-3	CASSLVDTQYF	TGTGCCAGCAGCTTAGTAGATACGCAGTATTTT